This T cell receptor beta chain is from a study of T cells in Graves' hyperthyroidism and ophthalmopathy. Study-wide background: The authors collected peripheral blood at initial diagnosis, before any treatment. Regarding the study as a whole: The model's output predicted ophthalmopathy at a median of about 6.5 months prior to onset.

This clonotype was recorded many times. What it recognizes is unknown. If no ophthalmopathy progression occurred within 18 months, Graves' hyperthyroidism was stable. The V segment lost 5 bases and the J segment 5 bases; nucleotides outside the gene matches: 10. Germline lookup yields CDR1 SGHAT and CDR2 FQNNGV. The CDR3 contains 15 residues. The source material, RNA transcripts, was used to amplify TCR beta CDR3 regions. With the HTBI primer set, the TCR CDR3 went through a first round of RT-PCR. TCRdb reprocessed the multiplex PCR reads with MiXCR, giving one entry per CDR3 protein. This table has 700,000 or so distinct CDR3 sequences, roughly 17% appearing once.

The origin of this receptor is a young man with Graves' hyperthyroidism. The sequencing input was blood. This chain joins TRBV11-2 and TRBJ1-2; 8 bases line up with TRBD1. CDR3 in DNA: TGTGCCAGCAGCCCGATGGACAGGGTTTCGTATGGCTACACCTTC. It is translated as CASSPMDRVSYGYTF.